This T cell receptor beta chain was obtained from a study of control samples from healthy donors and cancer patients (dated by TCRdb to the early 2020s). Library preparation was by the immunoSEQ multiplex PCR assay. Held by TCRdb, this immuneACCESS table contains in-frame sequences only and omits some clones. Under half of the omission traces to an unresolved V gene where checked; the cause of the rest is unknown. This sample is represented by tens of thousands of clones; about 81% of them were singletons. The ten largest clones capture around 40% of the sample. As for this clone: Its specific antigen is unknown. There are no base qualities to consult, and no much larger clone falls within one base.

Including the terminal cysteine and phenylalanine, the CDR3 comprises 15 residues. Only the CDR3 region is kept as DNA, spanning 45 bases read in frame from base 1. The trim is 5 bases for V and 2 bases for J, with a gap of 14 bases between the germline ends. For CDR1 and CDR2, the germline V gene lists MNHEY and SVGAGI. The TCR originated in a man between 65 and 85 years old with lung cancer. The chain is made from TRBV6-5 and TRBJ2-3; TRBD1 is a weak D gene call, 8 bases matching. The sample was PBMCs. The nucleotide sequence reads as follows: TGTGCCAGCAGTACAACAGGGGGGGACACAGATACGCAGTATTTT. This encodes CASSTTGGDTDTQYF.